These 25 T cell receptor beta chains originate from one sample sequenced in a study of regulatory dendritic cells for organ transplantation (dated by TCRdb to 2016 to 2017). Library method: the immunoSEQ multiplex PCR assay. Held by TCRdb, this immuneACCESS table contains in-frame sequences only and omits some clones. Under half of the omission traces to an unresolved V gene where checked; the cause of the rest is unknown. The table for this sample lists about 29,000 clones; around 80% of them were counted only once. The ten largest clones take up about 0.095% of the sample. Sequences were obtained from naive CD4+ T cells from blood. What the cell subset or site label conveys for this sample: CD45RA+ naive T cells. Receptors were obtained from a human donor in good health.

This chain connects TRBV10-3 to TRBJ1-4, with D tentatively TRBD1 (5 bases). Trimming stripped 0 bases from V and 5 bases from J, with 10 bases between. This CDR3 spans 15 amino acids. Germline assignment: CDR1 ENHRY and CDR2 SYGVKD. The CDR3 nucleotides read TGTGCCATCAGTGAGTCTGACAGTATCAATGAAAAACTGTTTTTT. Translating it yields CAISESDSINEKLFF.

V usage is TRBV4-2 and J usage is TRBJ2-3, with 11 bases matching TRBD2. V lost 4 bases and J lost 5; bases outside the gene matches: 5. The CDR3 contains 15 residues. Germline CDR1 LGHNA, CDR2 YNFKEQ. The DNA of the CDR3 is TGTGCCAGCAGCCCTTTAGCGGGGGGGGTAGATACGCAGTATTTT. Protein sequence: CASSPLAGGVDTQYF.

The chain uses TRBV7-2 and TRBJ1-1; weak D call: TRBD1 (6 bases). CDR3 size: 13 residues. Per germline, CDR1 SGHTA and CDR2 FQGNSA. Deletions cut 3 bases from V and 6 bases from J, with 11 bases between. The CDR3 DNA reads as TGTGCCAGCAGCTTTCCGGGGGGCTCTGAAGCTTTCTTT. Its protein product is CASSFPGGSEAFF.

The DNA of the CDR3 is TGTGCCAGCAGCTTAGGGGGACAGGGGCATGAAAAACTGTTTTTT. Translated, it gives CASSLGGQGHEKLFF. The rearrangement uses TRBV7-2 and TRBJ1-4; TRBD1 aligns across 10 bases. The J segment lost 6 bases and the V segment lost 1 base, leaving 2 bases of the junction unmatched. The CDR3 totals 15 residues. Looked up from germline, CDR1 is SGHTA and CDR2 is FQGNSA.

The chain combines TRBV5-1 with TRBJ2-1, with D maybe TRBD1 (8 bases). V lost 4 bases and J lost 7, with 15 bases in between. The CDR3 sequence is 14 residues long. Looked up from germline, CDR1 is SGHRS and CDR2 is YFSETQ. CDR3 sequence: CASSLTGEGNEQFF. CDR3 DNA sequence: TGCGCCAGCAGCCTGACAGGGGAGGGGAATGAGCAGTTCTTC.

The count of this clone is one. The rearrangement joins TRBV11-2 to TRBJ1-5, with TRBD1 matching over 10 bases. CDR1 is SGHAT and CDR2 is FQNNGV in the germline V gene. The junction had 4 bases not matched to a gene; V was cut back by 1 base and J by 4 bases. This CDR3 spans 16 amino acids. CDR3 sequence: CASSLGMGQGNQPQHF. CDR3 nucleotides: TGTGCCAGCAGCTTAGGAATGGGACAGGGGAATCAGCCCCAGCATTTT.

This sequence joins TRBV7-9 and TRBJ2-1, with 11 bases fitting TRBD1. This CDR3 has 15 residues. J gave up 6 bases and V 6 bases, and 7 bases lay outside the gene matches. The germline CDR1 and CDR2 sequences are SEHNR and FQNEAQ (reference sequence). CDR3 protein: CASRLGQGGSNEQFF. Written as DNA, the CDR3 is TGTGCCAGCAGATTGGGACAGGGGGGGTCCAATGAGCAGTTCTTC.

This rearrangement joins TRBV5-1 to TRBJ2-5, with D maybe TRBD1 (6 bases). Trimming removed 5 bases from V and 2 bases from J, with 10 bases in between. The CDR3 has 13 amino acids. The germline CDR1 and CDR2 sequences are SGHRS and YFSETQ. The CDR3 here is CASRTGSQETQYF. The CDR3 DNA sequence: TGCGCCAGCAGAACAGGGTCTCAAGAGACCCAGTACTTC. The full variable domain, with the rest looked up from reference TRBV5-1 and TRBJ2-5, is KAGVTQTPRYLIKTRGQQVTLSCSPISGHRSVSWYQQTPGQGLQFLFEYFSETQRNKGNFPGRFSGRQFSNSRSEMNVSTLELGDSALYLCASRTGSQETQYFGPGTRLLVL.

V is TRBV2 and J is TRBJ1-5, with D perhaps TRBD1 (5 bases). The CDR3 runs to 14 residues. Germline V lookup: CDR1 SNHLY, CDR2 FYNNEI. V was clipped by 6 bases and J by 0 bases, with 9 bases between them. The CDR3 region is CASSMTDSNQPQHF. CDR3 in DNA: TGTGCCAGCAGCATGACAGATAGCAATCAGCCCCAGCATTTT.

V is TRBV7-2 and J is TRBJ2-2; D uncertain. Germline CDR1 and CDR2: SGHTA and FQGNSA. The CDR3 covers 14 residues. V dropped 9 bases and J dropped 0 bases, with 11 bases sitting between them. CDR3 DNA: TGTGCCAGTGAGGCGGCAACGAACACCGGGGAGCTGTTTTTT. Translating it yields CASEAATNTGELFF.

This clone was observed a handful of times. This chain links TRBV12-5 with TRBJ2-2; 11 positions agree with TRBD1. With V trimmed by 1 base and J by 5 bases, 3 bases remained unmatched. Germline assignment: CDR1 LGHNT and CDR2 FRNRAP. This CDR3 is 16 amino acids long. For the CDR3, the DNA is TGTGCTAGTGGTTTGGGGACAGGGGGCGCAACCGGGGAGCTGTTTTTT. This gives the protein CASGLGTGGATGELFF.

V is TRBV5-5 and J is TRBJ2-1; 9 bases are a match to TRBD2. In germline, CDR1 is SGHKS, CDR2 YYEKEE (reference sequence). V trimming: 0 bases; J trimming: 4 bases; junction bases outside the gene matches: 8. This CDR3 has 17 residues. DNA of the CDR3: TGTGCCAGCAGCTTGGGGCCAATTAGCGGGGGTTACAATGAGCAGTTCTTC. Encoded protein: CASSLGPISGGYNEQFF.

This clone was counted a few times. The J gene is TRBJ1-4, the V gene TRBV19, with TRBD1 matching over 8 bases. Germline CDR1 reads LNHDA; CDR2 reads SQIVND (reference sequence). J was trimmed by 8 bases and V by 9 bases; bases with no gene match: 14. The CDR3 is 15 amino acids. The CDR3 nucleotides read TGTGCCAGCTCACTCCAGGGGGCCGGAGGAGAAAAACTGTTTTTT. It encodes CASSLQGAGGEKLFF.

This sequence joins TRBV5-4 and TRBJ2-2; the match to TRBD2 covers 8 bases. J was trimmed by 7 bases and V by 0 bases; bases with no gene match: 5. Germline CDR1 and CDR2: SGHNT and YYREEE (reference sequence). The CDR3 runs to 15 residues. The CDR3 sequence: CASSLVGTSDGELFF. DNA of the CDR3: TGTGCCAGCAGCTTGGTTGGGACTAGTGACGGGGAGCTGTTTTTT.

The chain has TRBV10-1 and TRBJ2-6, with D uncertain. The CDR3 loop spans 12 amino acids. Germline V gives CDR1 WNHNN, CDR2 SYGVQD (reference sequence). The CDR3 DNA sequence: TGCGCAGAGGCGGCTGGGGCCAACGTCCTGACTTTC. This gives the protein CAEAAGANVLTF.

The chain employs TRBV4-2 and TRBJ2-3; the match to TRBD2 covers 14 bases. The germline gives CDR1 LGHNA, CDR2 YNFKEQ. With 0 bases clipped from V and 0 bases from J, the junction kept 14 bases outside the gene matches. The CDR3 runs 22 residues. The CDR3 here is CASSQEPVTSGGAPTSTDTQYF. The CDR3 region has the DNA TGTGCCAGCAGCCAAGAACCAGTGACTAGCGGGGGGGCACCTACTAGCACAGATACGCAGTATTTT.

The CDR3 sequence: CASSAPSGTSTDTQYF. The CDR3 nucleotides read TGTGCCAGCAGCGCACCTAGCGGGACTAGCACAGATACGCAGTATTTT. The rearrangement links TRBV9 to TRBJ2-3, with 9 bases matching TRBD2. J was trimmed by 0 bases and V by 3 bases; bases with no gene match: 5. The CDR3 is made up of 16 amino acids. Germline assignment: CDR1 SGDLS and CDR2 YYNGEE.

The rearrangement joins TRBV5-6 to TRBJ2-7; TRBD1 aligns across 10 bases. The V and J ends lost 4 bases and 0 bases, in that order; junction bases with no gene match: 4. The CDR3 is 15 amino acids. In germline, CDR1 is SGHDT, CDR2 YYEEEE. CDR3 nucleotides: TGTGCCAGCAGCGGGGGACAGGGGAGCTCCTACGAGCAGTACTTC. It specifies CASSGGQGSSYEQYF. The complete variable domain, with remaining parts taken from reference TRBV5-6 and TRBJ2-7, reads DAGVTQSPTHLIKTRGQQVTLRCSPKSGHDTVSWYQQALGQGPQFIFQYYEEEERQRGNFPDRFSGHQFPNYSSELNVNALLLGDSALYLCASSGGQGSSYEQYFGPGTRLTVT.

The CDR3 DNA sequence: TGTGCCAGTAAAATATCTGGGGCCAACGTCCTGACTTTC. Translation gives CASKISGANVLTF. The chain couples TRBV19 to TRBJ2-6; no clear D gene. Germline V gene sequence: CDR1 LNHDA, CDR2 SQIVND (reference sequence). The CDR3 is 13 residues long. The germline V and J ends were trimmed by 7 bases and 1 base, with 5 bases remaining between them.

The chain joins TRBV19 to TRBJ1-2; D is ambiguous. With 5 bases removed from V and 2 bases from J, the gap between germline ends came to 6 bases. CDR3 size: 12 residues. CDR1 and CDR2 from the germline V gene are LNHDA and SQIVND (reference sequence). CDR3 nucleotide sequence: TGTGCCAGTAGTTTCGGGAACTATGGCTACACCTTC. Protein product: CASSFGNYGYTF.

The chain employs TRBV29-1 and TRBJ2-5, with 7 bases that match TRBD1. Germline CDR1 SQVTM, CDR2 ANQGSEA. V was clipped by 7 bases and J by 3 bases; unmatched bases: 8. The CDR3 length is 13 residues. In DNA, the CDR3 is TGCAGCGCTTCACTTACAGGGGAAGAGACCCAGTACTTC. This translates into CSASLTGEETQYF.

The chain has TRBV23-1 and TRBJ1-1; possibly TRBD1 for D (5 bases). TRBV23-1 is filed as an ORF, its function uncertain. The CDR3 sequence is 12 residues long. The V end lost 11 bases, the J end lost 3 bases, and 13 bases lay between the germline ends. CDR3 DNA: TGCGCCCGGGCAATAGGGGACACTGAAGCTTTCTTT. Translation gives CARAIGDTEAFF.

The rearrangement joins TRBV9 to TRBJ1-3; D perhaps matches TRBD1 (5 bases). CDR3 length: 11 amino acids. CDR1 is SGDLS and CDR2 is YYNGEE in the germline V gene. With 5 bases removed from V and 7 bases from J, the gap between germline ends came to 7 bases. The CDR3 region has the DNA TGTGCCAGCAGTCGGGGGAACACCATATATTTT. It yields the protein CASSRGNTIYF.

The chain couples TRBV6-5 to TRBJ2-5; 9 bases line up with TRBD2. The CDR3 sequence is 16 residues long. V lost 2 bases and J lost 4; bases outside the gene matches: 8. CDR1 is MNHEY, CDR2 SVGAGI, per germline. The CDR3 DNA is TGTGCCAGCAGTTACGGCGGGGGGGCAGGAGTAGAGACCCAGTACTTC. Protein: CASSYGGGAGVETQYF.

The chain employs TRBV19 and TRBJ2-1; D is perhaps TRBD1 (6 bases). This CDR3 is built from 15 residues. V was cut by 5 bases and J by 13 bases, with 24 bases left in between. The germline V gene encodes CDR1 LNHDA and CDR2 SQIVND (reference sequence). The DNA of the CDR3 is TGTGCCAGTAGTGCGGACACTCTCCAGGGGATTGAACAGTTCTTC. This encodes CASSADTLQGIEQFF. Looking up the rest from reference TRBV19 and TRBJ2-1 gives the full variable domain: DGGITQSPKYLFRKEGQNVTLSCEQNLNHDAMYWYRQDPGQGLRLIYYSQIVNDFQKGDIAEGYSVSREKKESFPLTVTSAQKNPTAFYLCASSADTLQGIEQFFGPGTRLTVL.